The next 25 T cell receptor beta chains were all read from a single sample in a study of control samples from healthy donors and cancer patients. Method: immunoSEQ multiplex PCR; TCRdb's copy keeps in-frame clones and lacks some. The table has around 120,000 clones, 88% seen once. Material for sequencing was blood. The receptors were sampled from a woman in her 70s in good health.

The chain recombines TRBV10-1 with TRBJ2-5, with D unclear. This CDR3 is built from 14 residues. The V gene's germline CDR1 is WNHNN and CDR2 SYGVQD (reference sequence). V was cut by 0 bases and J by 5 bases, with 10 bases left in between. The CDR3 reads CASSESGPAETQYF. As DNA, the CDR3 is TGCGCCAGCAGTGAGTCGGGCCCGGCCGAGACCCAGTACTTC.

The V and J genes are TRBV6-6 and TRBJ1-6; D is perhaps TRBD1 (5 bases). V gave up 8 bases and J gave up 7 bases, with 9 bases separating them. Germline CDR1 MNHNY, CDR2 SVGAGI (reference sequence). There are 12 residues in the CDR3. The CDR3 here is CASQGRNSPLHF. CDR3 in DNA: TGTGCCAGCCAGGGACGGAATTCACCCCTCCACTTT.

V and J are TRBV2 and TRBJ2-7; D unclear. Trimming shortened V by 6 bases and J by 3 bases, and 12 bases separated the two germline ends. This CDR3 spans 13 amino acids. Germline CDR1 reads SNHLY; CDR2 reads FYNNEI. CDR3 DNA: TGTGCCAGCAGCCGGGCTCAAGTCTACGAGCAGTACTTC. Amino acids: CASSRAQVYEQYF.

The rearrangement links TRBV4-2 to TRBJ2-7; perhaps TRBD1 as D (6 bases). This CDR3 has 11 amino acids. The V gene lost 4 bases and the J gene lost 6 bases, with 7 bases spanning the gap. Looked up from germline, CDR1 is LGHNA and CDR2 is YNFKEQ. Written as DNA, the CDR3 is TGTGCCAGCAGCCGAGGGGGCGAGCAGTACTTC. It translates to CASSRGGEQYF.

The rearrangement links TRBV2 to TRBJ1-1; D is undetermined. The ends were cut back, 7 bases at V and 0 bases at J, with 3 bases in the middle. From germline, CDR1 is SNHLY and CDR2 FYNNEI. The CDR3 runs 11 residues. The CDR3: CASTMNTEAFF. DNA for the CDR3: TGTGCCAGCACGATGAACACTGAAGCTTTCTTT.

V usage is TRBV14 and J usage is TRBJ1-2; D uncertain. V gave up 1 base and J gave up 8 bases, with 8 bases separating them. Per germline, CDR1 SGHDN and CDR2 FVKESK. This CDR3 contains 12 residues. The CDR3 reads CASSQARTGYTF. CDR3 DNA sequence: TGTGCCAGCAGCCAAGCTCGGACGGGCTACACCTTC.

J is TRBJ1-3 and V is TRBV10-3; D remains ambiguous. The V and J ends lost 2 bases and 9 bases respectively, with 11 bases between them. The CDR3 has 13 amino acids. Looked up from germline, CDR1 is ENHRY and CDR2 is SYGVKD. In DNA, the CDR3 is TGTGCCATCAGTGAGGTGGCGGCCTCCACCATATATTTT. Translation gives CAISEVAASTIYF.

The genes are TRBV6-2 or TRBV6-3 and TRBJ1-5, with D tentatively TRBD1 (5 bases). The CDR3 extends over 13 amino acids. Germline CDR1 reads MNHEY; CDR2 reads SVGEGT. V was trimmed by 2 bases and J by 6 bases, leaving 8 bases between them. CDR3 in amino acids: CASSYMGPQPQHF. The DNA for the CDR3 is TGTGCCAGCAGTTACATGGGGCCTCAGCCCCAGCATTTT.

The chain is built from TRBV5-1 and TRBJ2-1; TRBD2 is a possible D gene (6 bases). V lost 2 bases, J lost 5 bases, and 14 bases lay in between. The CDR3 runs 15 residues. CDR1 and CDR2 from the germline V gene are SGHRS and YFSETQ. The CDR3 DNA reads TGCGCCAGCAGCTTAGGGCTAGCGAGACACAATGAGCAGTTCTTC. This codes for CASSLGLARHNEQFF.

The CDR3 DNA reads as TGTGCCAGCAGTTTGACGGGGGAATCCTACGAGCAGTACTTC. It translates to CASSLTGESYEQYF. The J gene is TRBJ2-7, the V gene TRBV6-2 or TRBV6-3; TRBD2 is a possible D gene (6 bases). CDR1 is MNHEY, CDR2 SVGEGT, per germline. V shed 4 bases and J shed 1 base, with 11 bases lying between them. CDR3 length equals 14 residues.

The chain uses TRBV11-2 and TRBJ1-2; D gene uncertain. The CDR3 consists of 12 residues. CDR1 is SGHAT, CDR2 FQNNGV, per germline. V lost 5 bases to trimming and J lost 6 bases, with 10 bases between them. CDR3: CASSARRDGYTF. In nucleotides, the CDR3 is TGTGCCAGCAGCGCTCGTAGGGATGGCTACACCTTC.

The chain recombines TRBV4-2 with TRBJ2-2; 11 positions agree with TRBD1. The CDR3 runs to 16 residues. Germline lookup yields CDR1 LGHNA and CDR2 YNFKEQ. V lost 3 bases, J lost 4 bases, and 4 bases stayed unmatched. The CDR3 sequence is CASSHPGQGGTGELFF. The CDR3 DNA is TGTGCCAGCAGCCACCCGGGACAGGGGGGCACCGGGGAGCTGTTTTTT.

This sequence joins TRBV19 and TRBJ2-2, with D possibly being TRBD2 (7 bases). The CDR3 is 16 amino acids. V lost 5 bases, J lost 0 bases, and 13 bases lay in between. Germline CDR1 reads LNHDA; CDR2 reads SQIVND (reference sequence). The CDR3 DNA follows: TGTGCCAGTAGTCTTGGGGGGGCCGCGAACACCGGGGAGCTGTTTTTT. Its protein is CASSLGGAANTGELFF.

The gene calls are TRBV7-9 and TRBJ1-2; TRBD1 matches 11 bases. Germline values: CDR1 SEHNR, CDR2 FQNEAQ (reference sequence). The junction had 17 bases not matched to a gene; V was cut back by 5 bases and J by 6 bases. This CDR3 region has 18 residues. The CDR3 coding sequence is TGTGCCAGCAGCCCCCGATCACCGGGACAGGGGGGATACGATGGCTACACCTTC. Its translation: CASSPRSPGQGGYDGYTF.

The chain joins TRBV20-1 to TRBJ2-7, with D maybe TRBD2 (5 bases). The V end lost 3 bases, the J end lost 0 bases, and 12 bases lay between the germline ends. CDR1 is DFQATT and CDR2 is SNEGSKA in the germline V gene (reference sequence). The CDR3 runs 14 residues. The chain's CDR3 is CSASKDSSSYEQYF. In DNA, the CDR3 is TGCAGTGCTAGTAAGGACTCGAGCTCCTACGAGCAGTACTTC.

With regard to this clone: At the DNA level, this CDR3 is encoded by other sequences in the same sample as well. The chain combines TRBV7-3 with TRBJ1-1; tentatively, D is TRBD1 (5 bases). Trimming shortened V by 5 bases and J by 1 base, and 8 bases separated the two germline ends. This CDR3 comprises 13 residues. Germline assignment: CDR1 SGHTA and CDR2 FQGTGA. CDR3 amino acids: CASSPQGNTEAFF. The CDR3 DNA follows: TGTGCCAGCAGCCCCCAGGGGAACACTGAAGCTTTCTTT.

The chain recombines TRBV29-1 with TRBJ2-1, with D hard to call. The V and J ends lost 4 bases and 6 bases respectively, with 7 bases between them. Germline CDR1 SQVTM, CDR2 ANQGSEA. The CDR3 sequence is 11 residues long. The CDR3, as DNA: TGCAGCGTTGCAGGTGTCAATGAGCAGTTCTTC. Translation: CSVAGVNEQFF.

The gene calls are TRBV27 and TRBJ2-2; 8 bases fit TRBD2. The germline CDR1 and CDR2 sequences are MNHEY and SMNVEV (reference sequence). The V segment lost 2 bases and the J segment 6 bases; nucleotides outside the gene matches: 2. The CDR3 runs 14 residues. CDR3 coding DNA: TGTGCCAGCAGTTTACTAGCGGGCGCCGGGGAGCTGTTTTTT. Translation: CASSLLAGAGELFF.

A remark on this clone: One end of the junction is discordant with germline, which a read error may explain. The chain links TRBV18 to TRBJ2-7, with D possibly being TRBD1 (6 bases). Germline V gene sequence: CDR1 KGHSH, CDR2 LQKENI. The CDR3 runs to 14 residues. CDR3 DNA sequence: TGTGCCAGCTCACCAATCGGACAGCTCTACGAACAGTACTTC. Translation gives CASSPIGQLYEQYF.

The table lists this clone with a few counts. The chain carries TRBV7-7 and TRBJ1-3; D is unclear. The CDR3 is 16 amino acids. V shed 1 base and J shed 0 bases, with 10 bases lying between them. The V gene's germline CDR1 is SSHAT and CDR2 FNYEAQ (reference sequence). The CDR3 is CASSLGLPSSGNTIYF. The DNA of the CDR3 is TGTGCCAGCAGCTTAGGACTTCCCAGCTCTGGAAACACCATATATTTT.

The J gene is TRBJ1-6, the V gene TRBV27; D possibly corresponds to TRBD1 (5 bases). The CDR3 runs to 13 residues. V shed 4 bases and J shed 7 bases, with 8 bases lying between them. The germline CDR1 and CDR2 sequences are MNHEY and SMNVEV (reference sequence). The CDR3 spells CASSWGRNSPLHF. CDR3 in DNA: TGTGCCAGCAGTTGGGGCCGGAATTCACCCCTCCACTTT.

J is TRBJ2-7 and V is TRBV13, with D tentatively TRBD2 (6 bases). This CDR3 has 14 residues. CDR1 PRHDT and CDR2 FYEKMQ come from the germline V gene (reference sequence). With 0 bases removed from V and 2 bases from J, the gap between germline ends came to 8 bases. The chain's CDR3 is CASSLGGGAYEQYF. CDR3 nucleotides: TGTGCCAGCAGCTTAGGCGGCGGGGCCTACGAGCAGTACTTC.

The V and J genes are TRBV3-1 (or the pseudogene TRBV3-2) and TRBJ1-3, with 7 positions matching TRBD1. The junction had 0 bases not matched to a gene; V was cut back by 3 bases and J by 4 bases. From germline, CDR1 is LGHDT and CDR2 YNNKEL (reference sequence). The CDR3 is made up of 13 amino acids. CDR3 sequence: CASSQGQGNTIYF. In DNA form, the CDR3 reads TGTGCCAGCAGCCAGGGACAGGGAAACACCATATATTTT.

This rearrangement joins TRBV7-2 to TRBJ1-2; 7 bases fit TRBD1. From germline, CDR1 is SGHTA and CDR2 FQGNSA. The CDR3 is made up of 12 amino acids. The trim removed 5 bases at V and 7 bases at J, leaving 4 bases unmatched. CDR3 sequence reads: CASSPRQGGYTF. In DNA, the CDR3 is TGTGCCAGCAGCCCCCGACAGGGTGGCTACACCTTC.

The chain uses TRBV29-1 and TRBJ1-2; possible D gene TRBD1, 6 bases. The CDR3 has 16 residues. CDR1 is SQVTM and CDR2 is ANQGSEA in the germline V gene. Trimming stripped 6 bases from V and 6 bases from J, with 26 bases between. The CDR3 loop is CSVKGPWISGEDGYTF. The CDR3 bases are TGCAGCGTCAAAGGACCGTGGATCTCAGGGGAAGATGGCTACACCTTC.